This is a list of T cell receptor beta chains from one sample in a study of blood T cell repertoires in COVID-19. TCRdb's table, derived via immunoSEQ multiplex PCR, lists solely in-frame clones and lacks some. The sample carries 200,000 to 300,000 clones, about three quarters recorded once. The specimen sequenced was peripheral blood. These receptors all stem from an elderly woman with acute or convalescent COVID-19. Each CDR3 is given with its conserved first and last residue. A D gene is named only where the DNA matches it firmly. Clone size appears in some rows only: once, few, many, or a class for an expanded clone.

clone size | J gene | V gene | D gene | CDR3 protein | CDR3 DNA
NA | TRBJ1-1 | TRBV10-3 | TRBD1 | CAIRGTGSVNTEAFF | TGTGCCATCAGGGGGACAGGGTCGGTCAACACTGAAGCTTTCTTT
NA | TRBJ2-1 | TRBV5-1 | TRBD2 | CASSSGTSGGGEQFF | TGCGCCAGCAGCTCCGGGACTAGCGGGGGAGGTGAGCAGTTCTTC
NA | TRBJ2-7 | TRBV6-5 | TRBD1 | CASTNRGGQYF | TGTGCCAGCACTAACAGGGGTGGGCAGTACTTC
NA | TRBJ2-2 | TRBV7-7 | NA | CASSLGGNTGELFF | TGTGCCAGCAGCCTGGGGGGGAACACCGGGGAGCTGTTTTTT
NA | TRBJ1-2 | TRBV6-6 | TRBD1 | CASSYGWTGANYGYTF | TGTGCCAGCAGTTACGGTTGGACAGGGGCTAACTATGGCTACACCTTC
NA | TRBJ2-2 | TRBV27 | NA | CASSFRRTLTTGELFF | TGTGCCAGCAGTTTTAGGAGGACCCTTACCACCGGGGAGCTGTTTTTT
NA | TRBJ2-2 | TRBV19 | TRBD1 | CASTPRRDRGSGELFF | TGTGCCAGTACCCCTCGAAGGGACAGGGGTTCCGGGGAGCTGTTTTTT
once | TRBJ2-1 | TRBV6-4 | TRBD2 | CAHRTSGGVNEQFF | TGTGCCCACCGGACTAGCGGGGGGGTTAATGAGCAGTTCTTC
NA | TRBJ2-7 | TRBV7-9 | NA | CASSLKQGSEQYF | TGTGCCAGCAGCTTGAAACAGGGAAGCGAGCAGTACTTC
NA | TRBJ2-5 | TRBV7-7 | TRBD2 | CASSFGLEETQYF | TGTGCCAGCAGCTTCGGACTAGAAGAGACCCAGTACTTC
NA | TRBJ1-1 | TRBV6-1 | NA | CASSEANRRTEAFF | TGTGCCAGCAGTGAAGCAAACAGAAGAACTGAAGCTTTCTTT
once | TRBJ2-3 | TRBV2 | NA | CASREEITDTQYF | TGTGCCAGCAGAGAGGAAATCACAGATACGCAGTATTTT
NA | TRBJ2-2 | TRBV5-4 | NA | CASTGQNTGELFF | TGTGCCAGCACGGGACAGAACACCGGGGAGCTGTTTTTT
NA | TRBJ1-2 | TRBV11-2 | TRBD1 | CASSLFVGQGAYGYTF | TGTGCCAGCAGCTTATTTGTGGGGCAGGGGGCCTATGGCTACACCTTC
NA | TRBJ1-2 | TRBV12-3/TRBV12-4 | NA | CASSQGGGYGYTF | TGTGCCAGCAGTCAGGGAGGGGGCTATGGCTACACCTTC
NA | TRBJ2-5 | TRBV7-9 | NA | CASSSRGLQETQYF | TGTGCCAGCAGCTCGCGCGGCCTACAAGAGACCCAGTACTTC
NA | TRBJ2-1 | TRBV5-1 | NA | CASSPNSGQMVNEQFF | TGCGCCAGCAGCCCCAACAGTGGGCAGATGGTCAATGAGCAGTTCTTC
NA | TRBJ1-5 | TRBV3-1/TRBV3-2 | NA | CASSQGYRGQPQHF | TGTGCCAGCAGCCAAGGCTACCGGGGTCAGCCCCAGCATTTT
NA | TRBJ1-3 | TRBV5-1 | TRBD1 | CASSYGTGEGNTIYF | TGCGCCAGCAGCTACGGGACAGGGGAAGGAAACACCATATATTTT